This T cell receptor (beta chain) came from a study of blood T cell repertoires in COVID-19. Turning to the study itself: COVID-19 samples collected from the United States, Italy and Spain covered acute and convalescent phases. PBMCs, B-cell-depleted T cells, or T cells provided the cDNA or gDNA that made up the material.

The CDR3 is made up of 17 amino acids. CDR1 and CDR2 from the germline V gene are SGHTA and FQGNSA. Trimming cost V 1 base and J 6 bases, with 20 bases left between them. The repertoire was sequenced with immunoSEQ multiplex PCR; TCRdb's copy has only in-frame clones and lacks some. The data contain 100,000 to 150,000 clones, roughly four fifths of them singletons. The TCR comes from a man aged 40-50 years with active or convalescent COVID-19. This chain links TRBV7-2 with TRBJ2-3; TRBD2 is a possible D gene (5 bases). Sequences were obtained from peripheral blood. CDR3 DNA: TGTGCCAGCAGCTTAGGTGCCGGGGTTCAAGGCAGCGATACGCAGTATTTT. This gives the protein CASSLGAGVQGSDTQYF.